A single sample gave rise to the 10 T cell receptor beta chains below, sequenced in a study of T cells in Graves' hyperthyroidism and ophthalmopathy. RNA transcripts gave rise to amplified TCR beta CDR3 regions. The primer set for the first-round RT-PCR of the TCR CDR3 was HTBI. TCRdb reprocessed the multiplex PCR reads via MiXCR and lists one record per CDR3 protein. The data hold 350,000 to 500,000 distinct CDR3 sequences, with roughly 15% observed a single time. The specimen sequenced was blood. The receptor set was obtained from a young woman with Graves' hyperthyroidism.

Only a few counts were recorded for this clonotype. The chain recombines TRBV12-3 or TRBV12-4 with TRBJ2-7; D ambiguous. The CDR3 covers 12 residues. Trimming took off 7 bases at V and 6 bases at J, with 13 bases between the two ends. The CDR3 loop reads CASTEISGEQYF. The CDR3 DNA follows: TGTGCCAGCACCGAAATTTCTGGCGAGCAGTACTTC.

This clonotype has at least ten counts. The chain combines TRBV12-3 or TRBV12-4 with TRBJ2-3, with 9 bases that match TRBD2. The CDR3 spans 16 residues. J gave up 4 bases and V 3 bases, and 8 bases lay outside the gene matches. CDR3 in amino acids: CASSFPAGGWADTQYF. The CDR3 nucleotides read TGTGCCAGCAGTTTTCCGGCGGGAGGGTGGGCAGATACGCAGTATTTT.

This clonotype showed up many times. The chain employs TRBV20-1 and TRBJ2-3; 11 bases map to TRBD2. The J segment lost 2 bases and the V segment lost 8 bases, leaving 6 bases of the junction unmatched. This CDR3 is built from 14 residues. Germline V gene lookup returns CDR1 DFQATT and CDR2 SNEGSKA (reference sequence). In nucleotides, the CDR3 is TGCAGTTCAAGGACTAGCGGGTACACAGATACGCAGTATTTT. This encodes CSSRTSGYTDTQYF.

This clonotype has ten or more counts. The CDR3 bases are TGTGCCAGCAGCTTACTTAGAGGGAGTTCCTACAATGAGCAGTTCTTC. This sequence encodes CASSLLRGSSYNEQFF. This rearrangement joins TRBV7-9 to TRBJ2-1, with D possibly matching TRBD2 (5 bases). CDR1 is SEHNR and CDR2 is FQNEAQ in the germline V gene (reference sequence). The CDR3 contains 16 residues. V was trimmed by 2 bases and J by 1 base, leaving 12 bases between them.

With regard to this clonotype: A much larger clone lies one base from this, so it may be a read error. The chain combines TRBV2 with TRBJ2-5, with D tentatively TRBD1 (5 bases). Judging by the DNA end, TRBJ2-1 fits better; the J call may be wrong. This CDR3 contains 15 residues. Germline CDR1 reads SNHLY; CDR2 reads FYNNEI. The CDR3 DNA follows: TGTGCCAGCAGCTTAGGCAGGGTTGGCGGAGAGACCCAGTTCTTC. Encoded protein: CASSLGRVGGETQFF.

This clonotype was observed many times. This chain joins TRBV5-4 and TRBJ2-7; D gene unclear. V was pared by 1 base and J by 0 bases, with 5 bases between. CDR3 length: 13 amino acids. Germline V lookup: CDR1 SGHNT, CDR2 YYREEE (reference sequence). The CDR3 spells CASSLFGSYEQYF. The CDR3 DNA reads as TGTGCCAGCAGCTTGTTTGGCTCCTACGAGCAGTACTTC. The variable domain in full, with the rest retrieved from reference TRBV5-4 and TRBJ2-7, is ETGVTQSPTHLIKTRGQQVTLRCSSQSGHNTVSWYQQALGQGPQFIFQYYREEENGRGNFPPRFSGLQFPNYSSELNVNALELDDSALYLCASSLFGSYEQYFGPGTRLTVT.

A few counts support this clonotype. The CDR3 DNA reads as TGCGCCAGCAGCCAAGTCGGACAGATGAACACTGAAGCTTTCTTT. It is translated as CASSQVGQMNTEAFF. This chain uses TRBV4-1 with TRBJ1-1, with TRBD1 as a possible D gene (6 bases). The germline V and J ends were trimmed by 1 base and 0 bases, with 9 bases remaining between them. This CDR3 is built from 15 residues. Per the germline V gene, CDR1 is MGHRA and CDR2 is YSYEKL.

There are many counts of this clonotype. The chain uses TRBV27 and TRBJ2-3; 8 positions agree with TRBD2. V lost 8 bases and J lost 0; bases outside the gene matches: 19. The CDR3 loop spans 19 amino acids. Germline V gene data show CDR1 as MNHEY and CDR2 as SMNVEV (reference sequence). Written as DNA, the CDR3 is TGTGCCAGCCAAAAAGGGACTAGTGCGGGAGGCGCTAGCACAGATACGCAGTATTTT. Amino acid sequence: CASQKGTSAGGASTDTQYF.

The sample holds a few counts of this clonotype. The CDR3 sequence is CASRVSYNSPLHF. As DNA, the CDR3 is TGTGCCAGCAGGGTTTCATATAATTCACCCCTCCACTTT. The rearrangement joins TRBV7-6 to TRBJ1-6; no clear D. Germline V gene sequence: CDR1 SGHVS, CDR2 FNYEAQ. V was clipped by 6 bases and J by 4 bases, with 7 bases between them. The CDR3 is made up of 13 amino acids.

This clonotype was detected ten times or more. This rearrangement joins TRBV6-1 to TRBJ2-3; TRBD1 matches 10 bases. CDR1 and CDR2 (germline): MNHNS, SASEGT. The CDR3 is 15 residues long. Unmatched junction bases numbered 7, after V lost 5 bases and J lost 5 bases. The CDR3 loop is CASSRDRGALDTQYF. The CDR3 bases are TGTGCCAGCAGTCGGGACAGGGGCGCCTTAGATACGCAGTATTTT.